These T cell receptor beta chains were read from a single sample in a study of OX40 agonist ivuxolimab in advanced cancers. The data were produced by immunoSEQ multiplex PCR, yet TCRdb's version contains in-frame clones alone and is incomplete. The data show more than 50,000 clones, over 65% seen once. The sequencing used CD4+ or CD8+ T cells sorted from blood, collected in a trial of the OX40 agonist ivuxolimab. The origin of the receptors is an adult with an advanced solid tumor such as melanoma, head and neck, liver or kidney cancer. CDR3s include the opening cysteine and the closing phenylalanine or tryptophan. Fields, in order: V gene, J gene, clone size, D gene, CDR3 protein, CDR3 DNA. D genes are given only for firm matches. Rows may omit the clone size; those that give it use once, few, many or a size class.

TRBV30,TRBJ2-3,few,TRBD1,CAWSVRGGGGTDTQYF,TGTGCCTGGAGTGTACGAGGGGGCGGTGGCACAGATACGCAGTATTTT
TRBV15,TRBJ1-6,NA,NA,CATSRDRKGSADGLNSPLHF,TGTGCCACCAGCAGAGACCGTAAAGGGTCGGCGGACGGGCTTAATTCACCCCTCCACTTT
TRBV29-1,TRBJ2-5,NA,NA,CSAIQGLQETQYF,TGCAGCGCCATACAGGGTTTACAAGAGACCCAGTACTTC
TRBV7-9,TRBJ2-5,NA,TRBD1,CASRGLGQGAGEQYF,TGTGCCAGCAGGGGACTAGGACAGGGGGCCGGAGAGCAGTACTTC
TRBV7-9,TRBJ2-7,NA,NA,CASSLAGGPRSYEQYF,TGTGCCAGCAGCTTAGCCGGGGGCCCTCGCTCCTACGAGCAGTACTTC
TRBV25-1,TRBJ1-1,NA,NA,CASSKTPNTEAFF,TGTGCCAGCAGTAAAACACCAAACACTGAAGCTTTCTTT
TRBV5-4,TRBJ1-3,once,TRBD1,CASSRDRRYSGNTIYF,TGTGCCAGCAGCAGGGACAGAAGATACTCTGGAAACACCATATATTTT
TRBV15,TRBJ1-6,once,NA,CATSRDRRGTLHF,TGTGCCACCAGCAGAGATCGGCGGGGTACCCTCCACTTT
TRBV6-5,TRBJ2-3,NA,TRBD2,CASSYSLARSTDTQYF,TGTGCCAGCAGTTACTCACTAGCGCGGAGCACAGATACGCAGTATTTT
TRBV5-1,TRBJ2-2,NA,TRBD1,CASSLEAGGHGELFF,TGCGCCAGCAGCTTGGAGGCAGGGGGCCACGGGGAGCTGTTTTTT
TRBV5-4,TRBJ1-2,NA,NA,CASSLEHPSYGYTF,TGTGCCAGCAGCTTGGAACACCCGAGCTATGGCTACACCTTC
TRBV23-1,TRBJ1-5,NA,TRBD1,CATHRGDQPQHF,TGCGCCACCCACAGGGGGGATCAGCCCCAGCATTTT
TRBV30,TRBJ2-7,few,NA,CAWSTPRGQHSYEQYF,TGTGCCTGGAGTACGCCCCGGGGGCAACACTCCTACGAGCAGTACTTC
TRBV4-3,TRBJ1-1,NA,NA,CASSRGGVGLTEAFF,TGCGCCAGCAGCCGGGGAGGGGTCGGCCTCACTGAAGCTTTCTTT
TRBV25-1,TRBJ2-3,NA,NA,CASKMPGTGTDTQYF,TGTGCCAGCAAAATGCCTGGGACTGGGACAGATACGCAGTATTTT
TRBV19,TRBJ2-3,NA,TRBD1,CASSMVTGADTQYF,TGTGCCAGTAGTATGGTGACAGGGGCAGATACGCAGTATTTT
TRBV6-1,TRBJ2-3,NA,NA,CASKTADLTDTQYF,TGTGCCAGCAAGACCGCGGATCTCACAGATACGCAGTATTTT
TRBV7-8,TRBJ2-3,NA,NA,CATKILGTPGGTDTQYF,TGTGCCACCAAGATCCTCGGGACTCCGGGCGGCACAGATACGCAGTATTTT
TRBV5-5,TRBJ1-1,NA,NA,CASSLAGGNTEAFF,TGTGCCAGCAGCTTGGCTGGTGGGAACACTGAAGCTTTCTTT
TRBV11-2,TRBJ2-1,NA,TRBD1,CASSLGGTGRLNEQFF,TGTGCCAGCAGCTTAGGGGGGACAGGGCGATTAAATGAGCAGTTCTTC
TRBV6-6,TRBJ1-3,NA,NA,CASSLTGTGNTIYF,TGTGCCAGCAGCCTCACAGGGACAGGAAACACCATATATTTT
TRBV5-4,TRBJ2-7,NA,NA,CASSPQGSEQYF,TGTGCCAGCAGCCCCCAGGGCTCCGAGCAGTACTTC
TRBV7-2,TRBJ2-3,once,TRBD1,CASSPHLLQGMADTQYF,TGTGCCAGCAGCCCACACCTATTACAGGGGATGGCAGATACGCAGTATTTT
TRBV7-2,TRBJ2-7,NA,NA,CASSLEVRAGEQYF,TGTGCCAGCAGCTTAGAAGTCAGGGCGGGGGAGCAGTACTTC
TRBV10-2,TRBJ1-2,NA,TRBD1,CASTGTGDYGYTF,TGCGCCAGCACCGGGACAGGGGACTATGGCTACACCTTC
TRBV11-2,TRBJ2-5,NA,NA,CASSHFTGFQETQYF,TGTGCCAGCAGCCACTTTACAGGGTTCCAAGAGACCCAGTACTTC
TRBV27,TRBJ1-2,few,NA,CASSLGSANYGYTF,TGTGCCAGCAGTTTAGGGTCAGCAAACTATGGCTACACCTTC
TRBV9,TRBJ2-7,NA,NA,CASSQAAVPNSYEQYF,TGTGCCAGCAGCCAAGCAGCTGTCCCGAACTCCTACGAGCAGTACTTC
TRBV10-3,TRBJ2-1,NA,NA,CAIRTGTTGNEQFF,TGTGCCATCAGAACCGGGACGACAGGCAATGAGCAGTTCTTC
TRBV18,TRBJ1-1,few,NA,CANRKDSYTEAFF,TGTGCCAACAGAAAGGACAGTTACACTGAAGCTTTCTTT
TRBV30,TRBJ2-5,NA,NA,CALTVQETQYF,TGTGCCTTGACAGTTCAAGAGACCCAGTACTTC
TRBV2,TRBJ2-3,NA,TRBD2,CASTRTSGNTDTQYF,TGTGCCAGCACCCGGACTAGCGGGAACACAGATACGCAGTATTTT
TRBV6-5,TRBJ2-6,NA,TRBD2,CASSSGGSGANVLTF,TGTGCCAGCAGCTCGGGGGGATCTGGGGCCAACGTCCTGACTTTC
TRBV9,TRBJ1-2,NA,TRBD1,CASSVDDRVYGYTF,TGTGCCAGCAGCGTAGATGACAGGGTCTATGGCTACACCTTC
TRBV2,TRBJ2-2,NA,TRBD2,CASSSTSAGELFF,TGTGCCAGCAGTTCCACTAGCGCCGGGGAGCTGTTTTTT
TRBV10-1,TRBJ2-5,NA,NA,CASSEGGYQETQYF,TGCGCCAGCAGTGAAGGAGGGTACCAAGAGACCCAGTACTTC
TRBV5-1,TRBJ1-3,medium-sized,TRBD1,CASSPSTGSSGNTIYF,TGCGCCAGCAGCCCCTCGACAGGGAGCTCCGGAAACACCATATATTTT
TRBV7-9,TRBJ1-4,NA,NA,CASSFFNEKLFF,TGTGCCAGCAGCTTTTTTAATGAAAAACTGTTTTTT
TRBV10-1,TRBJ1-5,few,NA,CASSDFDQPQHF,TGCGCCAGCAGTGATTTCGATCAGCCCCAGCATTTT
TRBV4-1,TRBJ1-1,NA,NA,CASSHPMRGLTEAFF,TGCGCCAGCAGCCATCCTATGAGGGGTCTCACTGAAGCTTTCTTT
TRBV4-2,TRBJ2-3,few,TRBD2,CASSQAASGGLTDTQYF,TGTGCCAGCAGCCAAGCGGCTAGCGGGGGGCTCACAGATACGCAGTATTTT
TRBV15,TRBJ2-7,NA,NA,CATSRKVGGRAEQYF,TGTGCCACCAGCAGGAAGGTAGGGGGTAGGGCCGAGCAGTACTTC
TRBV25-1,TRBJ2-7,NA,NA,CASSEFVYEQYF,TGTGCCAGCAGTGAATTTGTGTACGAGCAGTACTTC
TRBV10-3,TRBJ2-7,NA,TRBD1,CAISDSVGAGGMNEQYF,TGTGCCATCAGTGATTCAGTGGGGGCAGGGGGAATGAACGAGCAGTACTTC
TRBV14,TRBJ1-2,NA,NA,CASSQDPDRAGYGYTF,TGTGCCAGCAGCCAAGATCCGGACAGAGCAGGCTATGGCTACACCTTC
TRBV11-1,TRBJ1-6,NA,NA,CASSTHLGTPLHF,TGTGCCAGCAGCACTCACCTGGGGACACCCCTCCACTTT
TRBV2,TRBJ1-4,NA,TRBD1,CASSDTGGSNEKLFF,TGTGCCAGCAGTGACACAGGGGGATCGAATGAAAAACTGTTTTTT
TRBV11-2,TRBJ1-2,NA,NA,CASSSGLSYGYTF,TGTGCCAGCAGCTCCGGACTGAGCTATGGCTACACCTTC
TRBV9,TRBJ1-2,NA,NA,CASSVVSGGYTF,TGTGCCAGCAGCGTAGTGTCGGGAGGCTACACCTTC
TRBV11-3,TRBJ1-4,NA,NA,CASSMTAGSEKLFF,TGTGCCAGCAGCATGACAGCGGGGAGTGAAAAACTGTTTTTT
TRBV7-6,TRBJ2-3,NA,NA,CASSPNVGGGTDTQYF,TGTGCCAGCAGCCCTAATGTGGGCGGAGGCACAGATACGCAGTATTTT
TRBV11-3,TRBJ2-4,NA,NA,CASRQGPKNIQYF,TGTGCCAGCAGACAGGGACCCAAAAACATTCAGTACTTC
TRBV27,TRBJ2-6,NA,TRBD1,CASRYRTGESSGANVLTF,TGTGCCAGCAGATACCGGACAGGAGAATCCTCTGGGGCCAACGTCCTGACTTTC
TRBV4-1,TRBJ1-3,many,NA,CASSQVGGLSSGNTIYF,TGCGCCAGCAGCCAAGTGGGGGGTTTGAGCTCTGGAAACACCATATATTTT